This T cell receptor beta chain was recovered during a study of blood T cell repertoires in COVID-19. Some clones are missing from TCRdb's copy, which holds only in-frame ones; the method was immunoSEQ multiplex PCR. The data contain roughly 100,000 clones, around 80% of them seen just once; the ten biggest clones take up 20% to 25%. CDR3 length equals 13 residues. Trimming cost V 2 bases and J 5 bases, with 9 bases left between them. CDR1 and CDR2 from the germline V gene are MNHNS and SASEGT. The sample consisted of peripheral blood. The TCR sequence derives from a man in his 70s with active or convalescent COVID-19. The rearrangement uses TRBV6-1 and TRBJ1-2; the D is unclear. CDR3 in amino acids: CASSESGNYGYTF. CDR3 bases: TGTGCCAGCAGTGAATCAGGCAATTATGGCTACACCTTC.